The 28 T cell receptor beta chains given below trace back to one sample, sequenced in a study of T-cell memory formation after mild COVID-19. A single record per CDR3 protein comes from TCRdb applying MiXCR to the 5' RACE reads. The data contain roughly 480,000 distinct CDR3 sequences, around 27% of them singletons. Sequencing was performed on PBMCs or a T cell subset sorted from them (not recorded which). The receptors shown here come from an adult woman who had mild COVID-19 (a few samples of this study predate the infection). Cell type and time point are not known.

The chain combines TRBV6-5 with TRBJ2-7, with D perhaps TRBD1 (6 bases). V lost 7 bases and J 0 bases, leaving 13 bases between the germline ends. This CDR3 contains 14 residues. CDR1 is MNHEY, CDR2 SVGAGI, per germline. In nucleotides, the CDR3 is TGTGCCAGCATTGCGGACAGCAGCTCCTACGAGCAGTACTTC. Residues: CASIADSSSYEQYF.

The V and J genes are TRBV7-9 and TRBJ1-2; D is perhaps TRBD1 (5 bases). Per the germline V gene, CDR1 is SEHNR and CDR2 is FQNEAQ (reference sequence). This CDR3 comprises 16 residues. The V end was cut by 5 bases, the J end by 4 bases, with 20 bases between. The CDR3 nucleotides read TGTGCCAGCAGCCTTGTGGCCGGGGCCTATTCCTATGGCTACACCTTC. Translated, it gives CASSLVAGAYSYGYTF.

The chain carries TRBV30 and TRBJ1-1; D remains unclear. The CDR3 runs 13 residues. V was clipped by 0 bases and J by 3 bases, with 8 bases between them. Germline V gives CDR1 GTSNPN, CDR2 SVGIG (reference sequence). CDR3 DNA sequence: TGTGCCTGGAGTGTGGTGAGGGACACTGAAGCTTTCTTT. Protein product: CAWSVVRDTEAFF. The full variable domain, its missing parts supplied by reference TRBV30 and TRBJ1-1, is SQTIHQWPATLVQPVGSPLSLECTVEGTSNPNLYWYRQAAGRGLQLLFYSVGIGQISSEVPQNLSASRPQDRQFILSSKKLLLSDSGFYLCAWSVVRDTEAFFGQGTRLTVV.

This clonotype was seen a handful of times. The chain recombines TRBV9 with TRBJ2-3, with 7 bases that match TRBD2. This CDR3 is 15 amino acids long. The J segment lost 4 bases and the V segment lost 3 bases, leaving 8 bases of the junction unmatched. Germline CDR1 SGDLS, CDR2 YYNGEE. This CDR3 reads CASSATLSGADTQYF. In DNA, the CDR3 is TGTGCCAGCAGCGCAACTCTAAGCGGGGCAGATACGCAGTATTTT.

Regarding this clonotype: Mismatch with germline at one junction end may stem from a read error. V gene TRBV28 combines with J gene TRBJ1-5, with 10 positions matching TRBD1. The CDR3 spans 14 residues. Germline values: CDR1 MDHEN, CDR2 SYDVKM. The CDR3 is CARSFGQGVKPQHF. The CDR3 coding sequence is TGTGCCAGAAGTTTTGGACAGGGGGTTAAGCCCCAGCATTTT.

A few counts support this clonotype. The V gene is TRBV9, the J gene TRBJ1-2, with TRBD1 matching over 10 bases. The V segment lost 5 bases and the J segment 7 bases; nucleotides outside the gene matches: 11. The CDR3 is 15 residues long. Germline CDR1 is SGDLS and CDR2 is YYNGEE. The CDR3 spells CASRFSGTGVAGYTF. CDR3 coding DNA: TGTGCCAGCAGGTTTTCCGGGACAGGGGTCGCTGGCTACACCTTC.

V is TRBV20-1 and J is TRBJ2-3; TRBD1 agrees at 7 bases. Trimming cost V 0 bases and J 2 bases; bases outside gene matches: 8. The germline CDR1 and CDR2 sequences are DFQATT and SNEGSKA (reference sequence). The CDR3 spans 16 residues. The CDR3 reads CSARDGGGQDTDTQYF. CDR3 coding DNA: TGCAGTGCTAGAGATGGGGGCGGACAGGACACAGATACGCAGTATTTT.

Here the CDR3 reads CASSQDAGAPQETQYF. CDR3 DNA sequence: TGTGCCAGCAGCCAAGATGCAGGGGCCCCCCAAGAGACCCAGTACTTC. The rearrangement joins TRBV14 to TRBJ2-5; perhaps TRBD1 as D (6 bases). Trimming shortened V by 0 bases and J by 1 base, and 12 bases separated the two germline ends. Germline CDR1 SGHDN, CDR2 FVKESK. The CDR3 is 16 amino acids.

V usage is TRBV11-2 and J usage is TRBJ2-1; 8 bases match TRBD1. The V gene end was trimmed by 1 base and the J gene end by 8 bases; junction bases not matched to a gene: 7. The germline V gene encodes CDR1 SGHAT and CDR2 FQNNGV. The CDR3 contains 15 residues. The CDR3 region is CASSLVAGGLDEQFF. The DNA for the CDR3 is TGTGCCAGCAGCTTAGTGGCAGGGGGCTTGGATGAGCAGTTCTTC.

The chain links TRBV6-1 to TRBJ1-2; possible D gene TRBD1, 6 bases. This CDR3 is 12 amino acids long. V gave up 7 bases and J gave up 4 bases, with 10 bases separating them. Germline-derived CDR1 and CDR2 are MNHNS and SASEGT. CDR3 in DNA: TGTGCCAGCACCCAGGGGTTCTATGGCTACACCTTC. It encodes CASTQGFYGYTF.

In nucleotides, the CDR3 is TGTGCCAGCAGACTAGAGGGCGGGAGCACAGATACGCAGTATTTT. Amino acid sequence: CASRLEGGSTDTQYF. This chain links TRBV7-3 with TRBJ2-3; possible D gene TRBD2, 5 bases. Germline V gives CDR1 SGHTA, CDR2 FQGTGA. The CDR3 consists of 15 residues. Trimming took 6 bases from V and 0 from J, leaving 13 bases between them.

The CDR3 reads CSASPGRTSGIKETQYF. The CDR3 DNA is TGCAGTGCTAGTCCGGGCAGGACTAGCGGAATTAAAGAGACCCAGTACTTC. The V and J genes are TRBV20-1 and TRBJ2-5; TRBD2 matches at 10 bases. The germline CDR1 and CDR2 sequences are DFQATT and SNEGSKA (reference sequence). The length of the CDR3 is 17 residues. J lost 3 bases, V lost 3 bases, and 13 bases had no gene match.

To note about this clonotype: One junction end does not reproduce the germline sequence, and a read error may be involved. This chain joins TRBV2 and TRBJ2-6; tentatively, D is TRBD1 (5 bases). This CDR3 comprises 14 residues. Germline V CDR1 and CDR2: SNHLY, FYNNEI. For the CDR3, the DNA is TGTGCCAGCAGTGAGGGGTCTGGGGCCAACGTCCTGAATTTC. Amino acids: CASSEGSGANVLNF.

V gene TRBV12-3 or TRBV12-4 combines with J gene TRBJ1-4; D is unclear. V was trimmed by 3 bases and J by 7 bases, leaving 3 bases between them. This CDR3 contains 11 residues. In nucleotides, the CDR3 is TGTGCCAGCAGTTTCACTGAAAAACTGTTTTTT. Residues: CASSFTEKLFF.

The J gene is TRBJ1-3, the V gene TRBV5-1, with D possibly matching TRBD1 (6 bases). This CDR3 has 16 residues. Germline V gives CDR1 SGHRS, CDR2 YFSETQ. Deletions cut 6 bases from V and 2 bases from J, with 18 bases between. CDR3 coding DNA: TGCGCCAGCAAGGGAGGGGGGCTGTACGCTGGAAACACCATATATTTT. This translates into CASKGGGLYAGNTIYF.

On this clonotype: Germline and junction disagree at one end, which may indicate a read error. The chain couples TRBV12-3 or TRBV12-4 to TRBJ1-3; 8 bases match TRBD1. The CDR3 loop spans 16 amino acids. The CDR3 DNA follows: TGTGCCAGCAGTCCGGGACAGGTATACTCTGGGAACACCATATATTTT. Translation: CASSPGQVYSGNTIYF.

CDR3 in amino acids: CASSLSTGNTGELFF. For the CDR3, the DNA is TGCGCCAGCAGCTTGTCGACTGGGAACACCGGGGAGCTGTTTTTT. The chain joins TRBV5-1 to TRBJ2-2; D gene uncertain. The V end was cut by 1 base, the J end by 1 base, with 8 bases between. Germline V gene data show CDR1 as SGHRS and CDR2 as YFSETQ. The CDR3 is made up of 15 amino acids.

The chain uses TRBV6-5 and TRBJ2-7; 7 nucleotides line up with TRBD1. Germline V gene data show CDR1 as MNHEY and CDR2 as SVGAGI. The V and J ends lost 4 bases and 2 bases, in that order; junction bases with no gene match: 5. The CDR3 consists of 14 residues. The CDR3 spells CASSSGTATYEQYF. As DNA, the CDR3 is TGTGCCAGCAGTTCCGGGACAGCCACCTACGAGCAGTACTTC.

This clonotype was seen more than once but under ten times. The chain carries TRBV5-1 and TRBJ2-3; weak D call: TRBD2 (5 bases). Between the trimmed V and J ends, which lost 0 bases and 1 base, there was a span of 12 bases. The CDR3 has 16 residues. The V gene's germline CDR1 is SGHRS and CDR2 YFSETQ. CDR3 region: CASSLDLARRTDTQYF. The CDR3 coding sequence is TGCGCCAGCAGCTTGGATCTAGCACGACGCACAGATACGCAGTATTTT.

This clonotype came up a few times. Here the CDR3 reads CASSYGQGTYEQYF. CDR3 coding DNA: TGTGCCAGCAGTTATGGGCAGGGGACTTACGAGCAGTACTTC. The chain combines TRBV6-5 with TRBJ2-7; D may correspond to TRBD1 or TRBD2 (6 bases each). Trimming took off 3 bases at V and 4 bases at J, with 13 bases between the two ends. Germline V gives CDR1 MNHEY, CDR2 SVGAGI. The CDR3 is made up of 14 amino acids.

The chain recombines TRBV6-5 with TRBJ1-6; TRBD1 agrees at 9 bases. V shed 6 bases, J shed 17 bases, and the junction held 11 bases outside the gene matches. CDR1 and CDR2 from the germline V gene are MNHEY and SVGAGI. The CDR3 extends over 13 amino acids. The CDR3 is CASRNRGQQRFHF. CDR3 coding DNA: TGTGCCAGCAGAAACAGGGGGCAGCAGAGATTCCACTTT.

The J gene is TRBJ2-1, the V gene TRBV5-1; 7 bases are a match to TRBD1. This CDR3 contains 15 residues. The trim removed 4 bases at V and 6 bases at J, leaving 10 bases unmatched. The V gene's germline CDR1 is SGHRS and CDR2 YFSETQ. CDR3 protein: CASSPLGRQGNEQFF. Here the CDR3 DNA reads TGCGCCAGCAGCCCTCTTGGCCGACAGGGCAATGAGCAGTTCTTC.

This clonotype has just a few counts. V usage is TRBV27 and J usage is TRBJ2-2; D not resolved. CDR3 length: 10 residues. Trimming pared 8 bases from V and 5 bases from J, leaving 3 bases between. Germline V lookup: CDR1 MNHEY, CDR2 SMNVEV (reference sequence). The DNA for the CDR3 is TGTGCCAGCCCGACCGGGGAGCTGTTTTTT. It encodes CASPTGELFF.

The V gene is TRBV7-6, the J gene TRBJ1-3; possible D gene TRBD1, 5 bases. The CDR3 runs to 15 residues. Germline V gene lookup returns CDR1 SGHVS and CDR2 FNYEAQ. V was shortened by 1 base and J by 4 bases, with 11 bases between the two germline ends. CDR3 in DNA: TGTGCCAGCAGCTTAGAGGGGATTGCGGGAAACACCATATATTTT. This gives the protein CASSLEGIAGNTIYF.

The chain is built from TRBV9 and TRBJ2-7; D is perhaps TRBD1 (5 bases). The germline gives CDR1 SGDLS, CDR2 YYNGEE. This CDR3 region has 14 residues. V lost 0 bases to trimming and J lost 2 bases, with 9 bases between them. In DNA form, the CDR3 reads TGTGCCAGCAGCGTAGGTGGGGCAGCCTACGAGCAGTACTTC. Protein: CASSVGGAAYEQYF.

This clonotype was picked up many times. The chain carries TRBV5-1 and TRBJ2-1; TRBD2 aligns across 12 bases. This CDR3 region has 15 residues. Germline V CDR1 and CDR2: SGHRS, YFSETQ. The trim removed 7 bases at V and 8 bases at J, leaving 10 bases unmatched. CDR3 region: CASRRTSGILDEQFF. DNA for the CDR3: TGCGCCAGCCGGCGGACTAGCGGGATTCTCGATGAGCAGTTCTTC.

The DNA for the CDR3 is TGTGCCAGCCTGGCAAGGACCCGCAGGAGCACAGATACGCAGTATTTT. It yields the protein CASLARTRRSTDTQYF. The chain employs TRBV6-2 or TRBV6-3 and TRBJ2-3; D remains ambiguous. CDR3 length: 16 residues. From germline, CDR1 is MNHEY and CDR2 SVGEGT. The V and J ends lost 8 bases and 0 bases respectively, with 18 bases between them.

This chain links TRBV4-2 with TRBJ2-1; possibly TRBD2 for D (7 bases). The CDR3 has 14 amino acids. V was trimmed by 4 bases and J by 9 bases, leaving 16 bases between them. The germline CDR1 and CDR2 sequences are LGHNA and YNFKEQ. In DNA form, the CDR3 reads TGTGCCAGCAGCCCTAGCGGAAGGGGGAGTGAGCAGTTCTTC. Its translation is CASSPSGRGSEQFF.